This TCR beta chain was documented in a study of shared clonotypes between healthy human individuals. Study-wide points: Clonotype sharing among donors was thought likely to change with sequencing depth.

Data came from immunoSEQ multiplex PCR; TCRdb stores just in-frame clones and leaves some out. The table includes approximately 1.4 million clones, 95% to 99% detected once. Turning to this clone: The target antigen is unknown.

The donors, all of them Caucasian adults, lived in Nashville, Tennessee. The CDR3 runs to 13 residues. Germline CDR1 is SEHNR and CDR2 is FQNEAQ (reference sequence). V was clipped by 10 bases and J by 4 bases, with 16 bases between them. The sequenced sample consisted of naive CD4+ T cells sorted from blood. The subset: CD45RA+ positively selected. This clonotype was sampled from a young man in good health. This chain links TRBV7-9 with TRBJ1-2; no clear D gene. The CDR3 protein is CAISTEGRYGYTF. The CDR3 bases are TGTGCCATTTCGACGGAGGGTCGCTATGGCTACACCTTC.